This T cell receptor (beta chain) came from a study of shared clonotypes between healthy human individuals. The CDR3 length is 16 residues. In germline, CDR1 is KGHSH, CDR2 LQKENI. Trimming took 0 bases from V and 0 from J, leaving 12 bases between them. CD8 cells classed as naive were CD45RO-negative and positively selected for CCR7, excluding terminally differentiated effector memory CD45RA+ cells. TCRdb keeps only in-frame clones here, not all; method: immunoSEQ multiplex PCR. Of over 750,000 clones listed, 95% to 97% are singletons. This clone occurred once. The receptor was derived from a man in his thirties or forties in good health. The sample consisted of naive CD8+ T cells sorted from blood. The gene calls are TRBV18 and TRBJ2-7; either TRBD1 or TRBD2 may supply D (5 bases each). This CDR3 is CASSPPRGASSYEQYF. The CDR3 DNA sequence: TGTGCCAGCTCACCACCACGAGGGGCGAGCTCCTACGAGCAGTACTTC.